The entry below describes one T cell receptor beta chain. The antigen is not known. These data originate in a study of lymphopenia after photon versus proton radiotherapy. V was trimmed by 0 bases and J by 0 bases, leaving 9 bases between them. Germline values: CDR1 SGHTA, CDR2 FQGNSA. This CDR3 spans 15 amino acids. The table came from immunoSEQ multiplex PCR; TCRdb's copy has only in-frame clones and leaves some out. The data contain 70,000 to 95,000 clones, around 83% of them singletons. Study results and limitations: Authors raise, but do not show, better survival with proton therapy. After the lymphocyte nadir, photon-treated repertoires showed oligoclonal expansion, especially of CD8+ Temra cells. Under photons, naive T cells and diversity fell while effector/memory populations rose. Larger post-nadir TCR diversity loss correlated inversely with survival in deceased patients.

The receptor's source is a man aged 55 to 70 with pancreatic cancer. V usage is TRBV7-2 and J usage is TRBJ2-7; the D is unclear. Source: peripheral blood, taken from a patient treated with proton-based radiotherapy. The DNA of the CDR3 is TGTGCCAGCAGCTTAGCTGCGAGCAGCTCCTACGAGCAGTACTTC. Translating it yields CASSLAASSSYEQYF.